This T cell receptor beta chain was recorded in a study of vaccination effects on CD4 cells after COVID-19. In the study overall: Each participant received a vaccine that was either BNT162b2 or mRNA-1273, given as two doses. IL-2 at approximately 9.7 IU/ml and peptides at about 9.2 ug/ml were added to cultured PBMC, around 2.2 million per well.

TCRdb's copy holds only in-frame clones and misses some; the assay was immunoSEQ multiplex PCR. The sample lists around 30,000 clones; about 62% were seen once. Culture lasted roughly 9 days before CD4+ T cell isolation. In regard to this clone: The target antigen is unknown.

The ends lost 3 bases at V and 7 bases at J; junction bases unmatched: 9. The V gene's germline CDR1 is SGDLS and CDR2 YYNGEE. The CDR3 length is 16 residues. This material consisted of CD4+ T cells from PBMCs cultured without peptide, taken before COVID-19 vaccination. The chain carries TRBV9 and TRBJ1-6; 8 bases agree with TRBD1. The source of this sequence is a human donor who received a COVID-19 vaccine. This CDR3 is CASSGTGPDRNSPLHF. As DNA, the CDR3 is TGTGCCAGCAGCGGGACAGGGCCCGACCGGAATTCACCCCTCCACTTT.